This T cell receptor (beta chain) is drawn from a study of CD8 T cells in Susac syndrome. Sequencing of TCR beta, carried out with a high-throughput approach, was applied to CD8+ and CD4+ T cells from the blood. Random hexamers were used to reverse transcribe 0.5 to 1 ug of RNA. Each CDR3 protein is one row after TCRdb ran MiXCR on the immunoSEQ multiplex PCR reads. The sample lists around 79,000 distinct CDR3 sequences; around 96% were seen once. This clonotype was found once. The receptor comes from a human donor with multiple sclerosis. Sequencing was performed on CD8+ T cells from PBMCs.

CDR3 sequence: CASSQDPEINYGYTF. The CDR3 nucleotides read TGTGCCAGCAGCCAAGATCCGGAGATCAACTATGGCTACACCTTC. The chain joins TRBV3-1 to TRBJ1-2; D gene uncertain. This CDR3 spans 15 amino acids. V was cut by 0 bases and J by 2 bases, with 10 bases left in between. CDR1 is LGHDT, CDR2 YNNKEL, per germline (reference sequence).